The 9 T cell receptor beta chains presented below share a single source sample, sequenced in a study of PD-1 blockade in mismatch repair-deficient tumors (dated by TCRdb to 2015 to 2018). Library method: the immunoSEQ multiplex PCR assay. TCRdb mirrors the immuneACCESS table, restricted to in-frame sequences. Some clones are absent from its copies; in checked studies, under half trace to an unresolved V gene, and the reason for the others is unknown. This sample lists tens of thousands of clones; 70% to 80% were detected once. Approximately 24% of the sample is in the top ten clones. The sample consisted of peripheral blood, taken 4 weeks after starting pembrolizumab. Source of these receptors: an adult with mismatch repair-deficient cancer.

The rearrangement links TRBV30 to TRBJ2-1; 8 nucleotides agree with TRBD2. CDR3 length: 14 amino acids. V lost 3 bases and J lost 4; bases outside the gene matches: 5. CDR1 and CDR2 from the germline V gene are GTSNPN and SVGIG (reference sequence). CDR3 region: CAWSWLAGYNEQFF. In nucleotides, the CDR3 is TGTGCCTGGAGCTGGCTAGCGGGTTACAATGAGCAGTTCTTC.

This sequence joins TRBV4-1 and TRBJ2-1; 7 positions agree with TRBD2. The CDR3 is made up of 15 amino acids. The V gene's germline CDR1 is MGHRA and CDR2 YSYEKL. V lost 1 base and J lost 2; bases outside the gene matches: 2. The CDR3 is CASSQGGGTYNEQFF. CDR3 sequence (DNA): TGCGCCAGCAGCCAAGGGGGGGGGACCTACAATGAGCAGTTCTTC.

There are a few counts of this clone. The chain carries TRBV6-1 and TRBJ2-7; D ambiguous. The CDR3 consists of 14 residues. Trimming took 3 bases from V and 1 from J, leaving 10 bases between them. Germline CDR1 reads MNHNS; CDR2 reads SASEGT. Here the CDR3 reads CASSDNTVSYEQYF. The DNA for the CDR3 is TGTGCCAGCAGTGATAACACAGTATCCTACGAGCAGTACTTC.

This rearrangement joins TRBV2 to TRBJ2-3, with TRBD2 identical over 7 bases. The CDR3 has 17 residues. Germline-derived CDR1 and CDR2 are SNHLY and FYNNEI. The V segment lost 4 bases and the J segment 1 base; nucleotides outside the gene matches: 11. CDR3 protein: CASSVFRSSGGTDTQYF. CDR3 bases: TGTGCCAGCAGTGTGTTCCGATCTAGCGGTGGCACAGATACGCAGTATTTT.

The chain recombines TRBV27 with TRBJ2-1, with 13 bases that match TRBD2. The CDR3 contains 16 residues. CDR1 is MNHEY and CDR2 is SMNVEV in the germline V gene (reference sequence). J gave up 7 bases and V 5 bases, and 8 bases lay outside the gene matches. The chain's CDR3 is CASSPTGTSGTNEQFF. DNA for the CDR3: TGTGCCAGCAGTCCCACCGGGACTAGCGGGACAAATGAGCAGTTCTTC.

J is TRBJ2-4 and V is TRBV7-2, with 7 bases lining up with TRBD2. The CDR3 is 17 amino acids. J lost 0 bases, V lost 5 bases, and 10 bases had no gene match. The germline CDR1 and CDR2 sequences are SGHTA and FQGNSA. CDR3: CASSLGVAGLAKNIQYF. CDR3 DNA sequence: TGTGCCAGCAGCCTCGGGGTAGCGGGCCTAGCCAAAAACATTCAGTACTTC.

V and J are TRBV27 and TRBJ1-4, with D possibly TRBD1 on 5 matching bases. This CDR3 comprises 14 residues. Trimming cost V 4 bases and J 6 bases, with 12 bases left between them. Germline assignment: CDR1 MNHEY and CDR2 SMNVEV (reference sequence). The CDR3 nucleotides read TGTGCCAGCAGTTGGGGCAGGACGGATGAAAAACTGTTTTTT. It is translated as CASSWGRTDEKLFF.

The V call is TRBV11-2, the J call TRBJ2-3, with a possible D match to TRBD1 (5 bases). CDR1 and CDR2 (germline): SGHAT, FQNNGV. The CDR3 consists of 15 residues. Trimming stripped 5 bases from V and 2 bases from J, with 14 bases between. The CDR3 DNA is TGTGCCAGCAGCCCCATTGGGGCCAACACAGATACGCAGTATTTT. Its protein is CASSPIGANTDTQYF.

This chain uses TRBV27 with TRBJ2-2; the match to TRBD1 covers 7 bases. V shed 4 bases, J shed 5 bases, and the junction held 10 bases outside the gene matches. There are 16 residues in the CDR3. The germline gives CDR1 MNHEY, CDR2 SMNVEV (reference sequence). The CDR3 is CASSYTDRAGTGELFF. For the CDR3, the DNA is TGTGCCAGCAGTTACACCGACAGGGCTGGAACCGGGGAGCTGTTTTTT.